This entry is about one TCR beta chain. The antigen is not known. These data originate in a study of T cell responses to AZD1222 COVID-19 vaccine. Germline V gene sequence: CDR1 SGHVS, CDR2 FQNEAQ. The CDR3 has 12 residues. Trimming cost V 3 bases and J 2 bases, with 3 bases left between them. Study outcomes and limitations: Along spike, vaccine-associated CD4 TCRs were found throughout, with dominance at 160-218 and 743-854.

Profiled with immunoSEQ multiplex PCR; TCRdb holds only in-frame clones, not every one. The data hold some 150,000 clones, with around 90% observed a single time. The TCR sequence derives from an adult in good health. The V gene is TRBV7-8, the J gene TRBJ2-3; D gene ambiguous. The sample was peripheral blood, taken on day 0 of AZD1222 vaccination. CDR3 bases: TGTGCCAGCAGCTTCAACACAGATACGCAGTATTTT. It is translated as CASSFNTDTQYF. Drawing the rest from reference TRBV7-8 and TRBJ2-3, the complete variable domain is GAGVSQSPRYKVAKRGQDVALRCDPISGHVSLFWYQQALGQGPEFLTYFQNEAQLDKSGLPSDRFFAERPEGSVSTLKIQRTQQEDSAVYLCASSFNTDTQYFGPGTRLTVL.